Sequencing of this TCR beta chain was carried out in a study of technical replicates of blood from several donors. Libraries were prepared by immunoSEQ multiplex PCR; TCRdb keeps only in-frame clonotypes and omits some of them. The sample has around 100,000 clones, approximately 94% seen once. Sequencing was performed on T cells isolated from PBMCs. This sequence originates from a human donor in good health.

CDR3 in amino acids: CSVEASGSIADTQYF. CDR3 sequence (DNA): TGCAGCGTTGAGGCTAGCGGGAGTATAGCAGATACGCAGTATTTT. The V call is TRBV29-1, the J call TRBJ2-3; TRBD2 matches 10 bases. The J segment lost 4 bases and the V segment lost 3 bases, leaving 7 bases of the junction unmatched. Germline V lookup: CDR1 SQVTM, CDR2 ANQGSEA. This CDR3 region has 15 residues.